This TCR beta chain was identified in a study of T cell repertoires in cytomegalovirus infection. The overall study: The authors used CMV epitopes that were HLA-C-restricted (recently identified) and HLA-B-restricted (well studied). Matching HLA type and CMV infection were both indicated by public TCR beta signatures.

This CDR3 spans 15 amino acids. V shed 5 bases and J shed 0 bases, with 12 bases lying between them. The germline gives CDR1 SGHTA, CDR2 FQGNSA. As to this clonotype: The target antigen is unknown.

Via MiXCR, TCRdb re-called the reads, giving one row per CDR3 protein. The table shows about 330,000 distinct CDR3 sequences, with about 35% occurring only once. This clonotype was obtained from a human donor in good health (CMV status not recorded). Some clones in this sample may be carry-over from other donors' samples. The rearrangement uses TRBV7-2 and TRBJ2-3; weak D call: TRBD2 (7 bases). The input for sequencing was cultured PBMCs, taken from culture after CMV antigen stimulation. CDR3 residues: CASSPGGPSTDTQYF. In nucleotides, the CDR3 is TGTGCCAGCAGCCCCGGGGGGCCTAGCACAGATACGCAGTATTTT. Combining the CDR3 with reference TRBV7-2 and TRBJ2-3 gives the whole variable domain GAGVSQSPSNKVTEKGKDVELRCDPISGHTALYWYRQSLGQGLEFLIYFQGNSAPDKSGLPSDRFSAERTGGSVSTLTIQRTQQEDSAVYLCASSPGGPSTDTQYFGPGTRLTVL.